This TCR beta chain was retrieved from a study of metastatic and nonmetastatic thyroid tumors. Study overall: Across peripheral blood and tumor or nodule tissue samples taken from malignant and benign thyroid patients, the repertoires were compared with one another.

Patients were all untreated before their thyroid surgery. Original analysis: Clinicopathological groups differed in CDR3, with these differences serving to build a distant-metastasis classifier for papillary thyroid cancer. TCRdb reanalyzed the PCR reads via MiXCR. The V and J calls shown here were made by TCRdb, not taken from the authors' results. Of some 21,000 clones listed, more than 25% are singletons. Worth noting for this clone: Its specificity is not known. At one boundary the junction diverges from the germline segment, which might be a read error.

This CDR3 has 16 residues. CDR1 LNHDA and CDR2 SQIVND come from the germline V gene (reference sequence). General observations from the study: It was reported that TCR beta diversity was significantly higher in malignant thyroid tumors than benign nodules, in blood and tumor.

Sequencing input: tumor tissue. The rearrangement joins TRBV19 to TRBJ1-3; D perhaps matches TRBD1 (5 bases). This clonotype originated in a female donor with papillary thyroid cancer or a benign thyroid nodule (not recorded which). Some clones in this sample may be carry-over from other donors' samples. The CDR3 coding sequence is TGTGCCAGTAGTACCCGACCGGCAGGGTCTGGAAACACTATATATTTT. Its translation is CASSTRPAGSGNTIYF. The entire variable domain, with the rest obtained from reference TRBV19 and TRBJ1-3, is as follows: DGGITQSPKYLFRKEGQNVTLSCEQNLNHDAMYWYRQDPGQGLRLIYYSQIVNDFQKGDIAEGYSVSREKKESFPLTVTSAQKNPTAFYLCASSTRPAGSGNTIYFGEGSWLTVV.